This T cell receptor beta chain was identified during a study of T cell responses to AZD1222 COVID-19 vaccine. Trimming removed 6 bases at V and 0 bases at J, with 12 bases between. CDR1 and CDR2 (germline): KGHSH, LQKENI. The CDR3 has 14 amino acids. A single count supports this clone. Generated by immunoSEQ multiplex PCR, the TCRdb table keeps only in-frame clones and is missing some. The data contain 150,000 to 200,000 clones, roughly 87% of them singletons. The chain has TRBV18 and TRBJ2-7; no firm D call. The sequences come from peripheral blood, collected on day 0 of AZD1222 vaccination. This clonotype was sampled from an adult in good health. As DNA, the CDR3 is TGTGCCAGCTCGCTGGGTGTGAGCTCCTACGAGCAGTACTTC. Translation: CASSLGVSSYEQYF.